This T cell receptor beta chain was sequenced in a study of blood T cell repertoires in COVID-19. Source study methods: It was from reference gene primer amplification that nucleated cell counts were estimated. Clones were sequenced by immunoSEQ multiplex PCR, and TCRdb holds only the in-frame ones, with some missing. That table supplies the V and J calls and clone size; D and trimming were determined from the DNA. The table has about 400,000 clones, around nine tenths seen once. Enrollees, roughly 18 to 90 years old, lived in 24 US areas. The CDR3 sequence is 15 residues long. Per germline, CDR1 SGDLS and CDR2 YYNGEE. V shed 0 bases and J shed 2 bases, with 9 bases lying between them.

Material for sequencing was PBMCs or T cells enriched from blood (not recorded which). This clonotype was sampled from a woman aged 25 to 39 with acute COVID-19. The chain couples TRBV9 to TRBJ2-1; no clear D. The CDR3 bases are TGTGCCAGCAGCGTAGAAAGCTCCCCCTACAATGAGCAGTTCTTC. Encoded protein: CASSVESSPYNEQFF.